The rows below give T cell receptor beta chains drawn from one sample of a study of cytomegalovirus exposure and HLA in healthy donors. Sequencing used immunoSEQ multiplex PCR; TCRdb keeps in-frame clones, though not all of them. The table records about 130,000 clones, 90% of them present only once. Sequencing input: PBMCs. Receptors originate from a woman in her thirties in good health and CMV-seropositive. Both conserved end residues are part of each CDR3. D genes are given only for firm matches. Rows may omit the clone size; those that give it use once, few, many or a size class.

clone size: NA
J gene: TRBJ2-3
D gene: NA
V gene: TRBV5-1
CDR3 DNA: TGCGCCAGCAGCTTAGGGAGAGATACGCAGTATTTT
CDR3 protein: CASSLGRDTQYF

clone size: NA
J gene: TRBJ1-3
D gene: NA
V gene: TRBV2
CDR3 DNA: TGTGCCAGCAGTACAGGACCCTCTGGAAACACCATATATTTT
CDR3 protein: CASSTGPSGNTIYF

clone size: NA
J gene: TRBJ2-7
D gene: NA
V gene: TRBV4-1
CDR3 DNA: TGCGCCAGCAGCCTCCCCCCCCGGGACAAACCAGACTACGAGCAGTACTTC
CDR3 protein: CASSLPPRDKPDYEQYF

clone size: NA
J gene: TRBJ1-3
D gene: NA
V gene: TRBV7-8
CDR3 DNA: TGTGCCAGCAGCCTCGGGAGGCAGGGTCTAACCATATATTTT
CDR3 protein: CASSLGRQGLTIYF

clone size: few
J gene: TRBJ1-2
D gene: TRBD1
V gene: TRBV7-9
CDR3 DNA: TGTGCCACCTCAGGGGGCCCGGGCTACACCTTC
CDR3 protein: CATSGGPGYTF

clone size: NA
J gene: TRBJ1-2
D gene: TRBD1
V gene: TRBV5-1
CDR3 DNA: TGCGCCAGCAGCTTGGCACTTAACAGGGGATCGGGCTACACCTTC
CDR3 protein: CASSLALNRGSGYTF

clone size: NA
J gene: TRBJ1-2
D gene: TRBD1
V gene: TRBV2
CDR3 DNA: TGTGCCAGCAGTGTCGACAGGGGTGTCTATGGCTACACCTTC
CDR3 protein: CASSVDRGVYGYTF

clone size: NA
J gene: TRBJ1-1
D gene: NA
V gene: TRBV5-1
CDR3 DNA: TGCGCCAGCAGCAGTTACGGCAGCGGCACTGAAGCTTTCTTT
CDR3 protein: CASSSYGSGTEAFF

clone size: once
J gene: TRBJ1-2
D gene: NA
V gene: TRBV28
CDR3 DNA: TGTGCCAGCAGTACCCCAGGGGCGCGGGGCTACACCTTC
CDR3 protein: CASSTPGARGYTF

clone size: NA
J gene: TRBJ2-1
D gene: TRBD2
V gene: TRBV18
CDR3 DNA: TGTGCCAGCTCACAAGCGGGAGGGCCTGAGCAGTTCTTC
CDR3 protein: CASSQAGGPEQFF

clone size: NA
J gene: TRBJ2-1
D gene: NA
V gene: TRBV27
CDR3 DNA: TGTGCCAGCAGTTTAGGCCTTAGGAGCGCCGCCTACTCCCTGTACAATGAGCAGTTCTTC
CDR3 protein: CASSLGLRSAAYSLYNEQFF

clone size: NA
J gene: TRBJ2-1
D gene: TRBD2
V gene: TRBV18
CDR3 DNA: TGTGCCAGCTCACCTACTAGCGGATCCTACAATGAGCAGTTCTTC
CDR3 protein: CASSPTSGSYNEQFF

clone size: NA
J gene: TRBJ2-4
D gene: NA
V gene: TRBV2
CDR3 DNA: TGTGCCAGCAGTGCCACAGGGAATCTAGCCAAAAACATTCAGTACTTC
CDR3 protein: CASSATGNLAKNIQYF

clone size: few
J gene: TRBJ1-3
D gene: NA
V gene: TRBV7-8
CDR3 DNA: TGTGCCAGCAGCTACCCAGGGGAGTGGGGAAACACCATATATTTT
CDR3 protein: CASSYPGEWGNTIYF

clone size: NA
J gene: TRBJ2-1
D gene: NA
V gene: TRBV15
CDR3 DNA: TGTGCCACCAGCAGAGATCGGCTAGCCCCATACAATGAGCAGTTCTTC
CDR3 protein: CATSRDRLAPYNEQFF

clone size: NA
J gene: TRBJ2-3
D gene: TRBD1
V gene: TRBV6-1
CDR3 DNA: TGTGCCAGCAAATGGACAGGGGGCTTCGCAGATACGCAGTATTTT
CDR3 protein: CASKWTGGFADTQYF

clone size: NA
J gene: TRBJ1-2
D gene: NA
V gene: TRBV9
CDR3 DNA: TGTGCCAGCAGCTCACCACCGCATAGCGACTACACCTTC
CDR3 protein: CASSSPPHSDYTF